The 4 T cell receptor beta chains listed next were all sequenced from one sample in a study of cytomegalovirus exposure and HLA in healthy donors. Data came from immunoSEQ multiplex PCR; TCRdb stores just in-frame clones and leaves some out. The sample comprises roughly 300,000 clones, roughly nine tenths of which are singletons, and 1.2% rests with the top ten. Specimen: PBMCs. Receptor source: a woman between 25 and 40 years old in good health and CMV-seropositive.

The chain joins TRBV5-1 to TRBJ2-7, with 7 bases matching TRBD2. This CDR3 is 17 amino acids long. With V trimmed by 0 bases and J by 4 bases, 13 bases remained unmatched. Germline values: CDR1 SGHRS, CDR2 YFSETQ. The CDR3 sequence: CASSLAEVQGLGYEQYF. Here the CDR3 DNA reads TGCGCCAGCAGCTTGGCCGAGGTCCAAGGACTAGGTTACGAGCAGTACTTC.

Details on this clone: At one end, the junction sequence differs from germline, possibly due to a read error. This chain uses TRBV29-1 with TRBJ2-3, with 9 nucleotides matching TRBD1. This CDR3 is 15 amino acids long. Germline V CDR1 and CDR2: SQVTM, ANQGSEA. The CDR3 spells CSVDDEDRGTDTQYF. In DNA form, the CDR3 reads TGCAGCGTTGACGATGAGGACAGGGGCACGGATACGCAGTATTTT.

The rearrangement uses TRBV4-3 and TRBJ2-6; 9 bases are a match to TRBD1. The CDR3 spans 17 residues. The germline V gene has CDR1 LGHNA and CDR2 YSLEER. V trimming: 8 bases; J trimming: 1 base; junction bases outside the gene matches: 9. CDR3 sequence: CASGSQGAGSGANVLTF. CDR3 sequence (DNA): TGCGCCAGCGGATCACAGGGGGCAGGGTCTGGGGCCAACGTCCTGACTTTC.

The rearrangement links TRBV28 to TRBJ1-6; 9 bases match TRBD1. J was trimmed by 7 bases and V by 6 bases; bases with no gene match: 4. Germline-derived CDR1 and CDR2 are MDHEN and SYDVKM. This CDR3 has 14 residues. The DNA of the CDR3 is TGTGCCAGCAGCGGGACAGGGACCAATTCACCCCTCCACTTT. Protein product: CASSGTGTNSPLHF.